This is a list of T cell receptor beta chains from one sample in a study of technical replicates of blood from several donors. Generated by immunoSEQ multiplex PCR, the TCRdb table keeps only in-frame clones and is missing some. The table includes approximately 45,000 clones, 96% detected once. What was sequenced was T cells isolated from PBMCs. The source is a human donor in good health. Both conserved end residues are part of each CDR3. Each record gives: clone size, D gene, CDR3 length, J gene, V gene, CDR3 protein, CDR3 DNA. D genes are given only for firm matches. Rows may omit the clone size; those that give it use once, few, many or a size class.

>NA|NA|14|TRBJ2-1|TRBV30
CAWSVGRAGREQFF
TGTGCCTGGAGTGTAGGAAGGGCGGGACGAGAGCAGTTCTTC
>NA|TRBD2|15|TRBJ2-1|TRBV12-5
CASGLGLAGQNEQFF
TGTGCTAGTGGTCTGGGGCTAGCGGGCCAAAATGAGCAGTTCTTC
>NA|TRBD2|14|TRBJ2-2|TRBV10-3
CATNPAGDPGELFF
TGTGCCACTAACCCAGCGGGAGACCCCGGGGAGCTGTTTTTT
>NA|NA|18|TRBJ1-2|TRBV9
CASSGGSGLTRPNYGYTF
TGTGCCAGCAGCGGAGGGAGTGGGCTCACAAGGCCTAACTATGGCTACACCTTC
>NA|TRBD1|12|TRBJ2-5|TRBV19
CASRDRAETQYF
TGTGCCAGCCGGGACAGGGCGGAGACCCAGTACTTC
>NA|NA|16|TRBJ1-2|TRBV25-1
CASSAQGKTANYGYTF
TGTGCCAGCAGTGCCCAAGGAAAGACAGCTAACTATGGCTACACCTTC
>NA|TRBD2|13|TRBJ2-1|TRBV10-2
CASSSGNGNEQFF
TGCGCCAGCAGTAGCGGGAATGGGAATGAGCAGTTCTTC
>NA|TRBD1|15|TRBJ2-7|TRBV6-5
CASSYAGTGAYEQYF
TGTGCCAGCAGTTACGCCGGGACAGGGGCCTACGAGCAGTACTTC
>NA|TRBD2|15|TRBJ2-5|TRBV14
CASSPDPGRGETQYF
TGTGCCAGCAGCCCGGACCCCGGGCGGGGGGAGACCCAGTACTTC
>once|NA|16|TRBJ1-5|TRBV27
CASSRKGITSNQPQHF
TGTGCCAGCAGTAGAAAGGGGATAACTAGCAATCAGCCCCAGCATTTT
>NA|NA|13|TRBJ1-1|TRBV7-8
CASSTLGGVEAFF
TGTGCCAGCAGCACCTTGGGGGGGGTTGAAGCTTTCTTT
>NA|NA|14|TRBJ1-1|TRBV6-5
CATKNTGYFTEAFF
TGTGCCACAAAGAACACAGGGTATTTCACTGAAGCTTTCTTT
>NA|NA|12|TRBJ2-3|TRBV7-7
CASRGEADTQYF
TGTGCCAGCAGGGGAGAGGCAGATACGCAGTATTTT
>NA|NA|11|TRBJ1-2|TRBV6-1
CASQTGLGYTF
TGTGCCAGCCAAACAGGGTTGGGCTACACCTTC
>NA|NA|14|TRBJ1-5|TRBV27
CASSALNTNQPQHF
TGTGCCAGCAGTGCCCTAAATACCAATCAGCCCCAGCATTTT
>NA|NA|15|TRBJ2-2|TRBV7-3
CASSLGPGVTGELFF
TGTGCCAGCAGCTTAGGGCCGGGAGTCACCGGGGAGCTGTTTTTT
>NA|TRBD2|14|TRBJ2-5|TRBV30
CAWSEGSGKETQYF
TGTGCCTGGAGTGAGGGGAGCGGGAAAGAGACCCAGTACTTC
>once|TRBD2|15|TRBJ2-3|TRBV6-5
CASSYYGGGTDTQYF
TGTGCCAGCAGTTACTATGGGGGGGGCACAGATACGCAGTATTTT
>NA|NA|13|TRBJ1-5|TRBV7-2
CASSYRSNQPQHF
TGTGCCAGCAGCTATCGGAGCAATCAGCCCCAGCATTTT
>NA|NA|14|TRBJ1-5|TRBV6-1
CASSENRNGQPQHF
TGTGCCAGCAGTGAGAACAGGAACGGTCAGCCCCAGCATTTT
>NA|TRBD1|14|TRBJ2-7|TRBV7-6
CASSVGDSSYEQYF
TGTGCCAGCAGCGTGGGGGACAGTTCCTACGAGCAGTACTTC
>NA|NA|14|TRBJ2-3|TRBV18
CASSRGDITDTQYF
TGTGCCAGCTCACGAGGGGACATCACAGATACGCAGTATTTT
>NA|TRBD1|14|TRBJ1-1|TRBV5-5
CASSVRTGGTEAFF
TGTGCCAGCAGCGTACGGACAGGGGGCACTGAAGCTTTCTTT
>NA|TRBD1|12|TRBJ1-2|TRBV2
CASSEQGAGYTF
TGTGCCAGCAGTGAACAGGGGGCCGGCTACACCTTC
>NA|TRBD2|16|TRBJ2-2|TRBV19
CASSIDNGRGTGELFF
TGTGCCAGTAGTATAGATAACGGGAGGGGAACCGGGGAGCTGTTTTTT
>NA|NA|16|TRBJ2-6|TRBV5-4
CASSLVRYSGANVLTF
TGTGCCAGCAGCTTAGTGAGGTACTCTGGGGCCAACGTCCTGACTTTC
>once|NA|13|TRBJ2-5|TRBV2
CARSTENQETQYF
TGTGCCAGATCGACAGAGAACCAAGAGACCCAGTACTTC
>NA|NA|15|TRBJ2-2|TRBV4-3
CASSQDRGYNGELFF
TGCGCCAGCAGCCAAGATCGGGGATATAACGGGGAGCTGTTTTTT
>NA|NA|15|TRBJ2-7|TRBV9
CASSVDPSISGEQYF
TGTGCCAGCAGCGTAGACCCAAGCATCTCGGGCGAGCAGTACTTC
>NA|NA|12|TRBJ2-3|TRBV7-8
CASSLDPYTQYF
TGTGCCAGCAGCTTAGATCCCTATACGCAGTATTTT
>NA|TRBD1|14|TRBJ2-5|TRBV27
CASRTGGAQETQYF
TGTGCCAGCAGGACAGGGGGTGCCCAAGAGACCCAGTACTTC
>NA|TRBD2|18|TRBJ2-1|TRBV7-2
CASSNSGRATSSYNEQFF
TGTGCCAGCAGCAATAGCGGGAGGGCCACCAGCTCCTACAATGAGCAGTTCTTC
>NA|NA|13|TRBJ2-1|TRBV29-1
CSHLRGDQFEQFF
TGCAGCCATCTCCGCGGAGATCAGTTTGAGCAGTTCTTC
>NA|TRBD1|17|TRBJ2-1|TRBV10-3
CAISESNRGHPYNEQFF
TGTGCCATCAGTGAGTCAAACAGGGGTCACCCCTACAATGAGCAGTTCTTC
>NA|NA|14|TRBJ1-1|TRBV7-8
CASSLGIRNTEAFF
TGTGCCAGCAGCTTAGGTATTAGGAACACTGAAGCTTTCTTT
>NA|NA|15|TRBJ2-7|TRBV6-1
CASSEAIAAPYEQYF
TGTGCCAGCAGTGAAGCGATAGCGGCCCCCTACGAGCAGTACTTC
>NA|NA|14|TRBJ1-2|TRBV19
CATSPGGGSYGYTF
TGTGCCACGTCCCCGGGGGGAGGGTCCTACGGCTACACCTTC
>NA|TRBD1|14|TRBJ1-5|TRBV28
CASSFTGGGQPQHF
TGTGCCAGCAGTTTCACAGGGGGCGGTCAGCCCCAGCATTTT
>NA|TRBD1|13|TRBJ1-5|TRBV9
CASSVGQGQPQHF
TGTGCCAGCAGCGTGGGACAGGGCCAGCCCCAGCATTTT
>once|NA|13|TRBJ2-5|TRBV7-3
CASSQQFQETQYF
TGTGCCAGCAGCCAACAGTTTCAAGAGACCCAGTACTTC